One and the same sample provided the 30 T cell receptor beta chains below, sequenced in a study of CD8 T cells in Susac syndrome. Random hexamers were used to reverse transcribe roughly 0.45 to 1 ug of RNA. Using its own MiXCR run on the immunoSEQ multiplex PCR reads, TCRdb lists one record per CDR3 protein. The data show some 250,000 distinct CDR3 sequences, almost 97% seen once. The source material was CD4+ T cells from PBMCs. These receptors were collected from a human donor with Susac syndrome.

The V and J genes are TRBV12-3 or TRBV12-4 and TRBJ2-5, with a tentative D call TRBD1 (6 bases). Trimming pared 4 bases from V and 4 bases from J, leaving 16 bases between. The CDR3 contains 15 residues. The CDR3 DNA sequence: TGTGCCAGCAGTTACAGGGTGGTGTCGGGAGAGACCCAGTACTTC. Translated, it gives CASSYRVVSGETQYF.

V usage is TRBV25-1 and J usage is TRBJ2-1, with 7 bases fitting TRBD2. The CDR3 loop spans 15 amino acids. V lost 3 bases to trimming and J lost 7 bases; unmatched junction nucleotides: 9. CDR1 is MGHDK and CDR2 is SYGVNS in the germline V gene. CDR3 coding DNA: TGTGCCAGCAGTGATATAGGACTAGGATTGAATGAGCAGTTCTTC. It is translated as CASSDIGLGLNEQFF.

The J gene is TRBJ1-2, the V gene TRBV3-1, with D maybe TRBD1 (5 bases). The CDR3 sequence is 18 residues long. Germline V gene lookup returns CDR1 LGHDT and CDR2 YNNKEL (reference sequence). The ends were cut back, 0 bases at V and 4 bases at J, with 21 bases in the middle. CDR3 DNA: TGTGCCAGCAGCCAAGAAATGGGATGGGGCAACAACATCTATGGCTACACCTTC. This sequence encodes CASSQEMGWGNNIYGYTF.

The V and J genes are TRBV27 and TRBJ1-1; 7 positions match TRBD1. Trimming removed 0 bases from V and 5 bases from J; junction bases left unmatched: 12. This CDR3 comprises 17 residues. Germline V lookup: CDR1 MNHEY, CDR2 SMNVEV (reference sequence). This CDR3 is CASSLSGSTGKETEAFF. CDR3 in DNA: TGTGCCAGCAGTTTATCGGGCTCGACAGGGAAGGAGACTGAAGCTTTCTTT.

V usage is TRBV28 and J usage is TRBJ1-2; no definite D call. Germline V gene sequence: CDR1 MDHEN, CDR2 SYDVKM. This CDR3 contains 15 residues. V lost 5 bases and J lost 0, with 13 bases in between. Here the CDR3 DNA reads TGTGCCAGCAGTGTCGGCCCCCATGCTAACTATGGCTACACCTTC. Protein: CASSVGPHANYGYTF.

The V call is TRBV4-1, the J call TRBJ1-2; D is unresolved. CDR3 length equals 14 residues. V lost 0 bases and J lost 8, with 13 bases in between. Per the germline V gene, CDR1 is MGHRA and CDR2 is YSYEKL. The CDR3 DNA is TGCGCCAGCAGCCAAGATCCATCCCCGTCGGGCTACACCTTC. This translates into CASSQDPSPSGYTF.

A single count supports this clonotype. Compared with germline, one end of the junction differs, possibly owing to a read error. This chain connects TRBV3-1 to TRBJ2-7; no definite D call. The germline V gene encodes CDR1 LGHDT and CDR2 YNNKEL (reference sequence). This CDR3 has 12 amino acids. The CDR3 DNA is TGTGCCAGCAGCCAAGTAGAAGATCGGCTTCACTTC. Translating it yields CASSQVEDRLHF.

This chain uses TRBV5-1 with TRBJ2-2; 9 bases are a match to TRBD1. The V gene end was trimmed by 6 bases and the J gene end by 2 bases; junction bases not matched to a gene: 11. The CDR3 extends over 17 amino acids. Per germline, CDR1 SGHRS and CDR2 YFSETQ. The CDR3 reads CASTGTGKFGNTGELFF. The CDR3, as DNA: TGCGCCAGCACCGGGACAGGGAAGTTCGGTAACACCGGGGAGCTGTTTTTT.

The genes are TRBV30 and TRBJ1-4; 10 nucleotides align to TRBD1. The CDR3 has 16 amino acids. Germline V CDR1 and CDR2: GTSNPN, SVGIG (reference sequence). V was clipped by 2 bases and J by 6 bases; unmatched bases: 9. The CDR3 loop is CAWSKGQGKGDEKLFF. The CDR3 region has the DNA TGTGCCTGGAGTAAGGGACAGGGGAAGGGGGATGAAAAACTGTTTTTT.

To note about this clonotype: It is unclear where the CDR3 begins or ends on the DNA, so no DNA is shown, and the CDR3 is as TCRdb lists it. The V call is TRBV9, the J call TRBJ1-1. Germline CDR1 is SGDLS and CDR2 is YYNGEE. A total of 14 residues make up the CDR3, ends included. The chain's CDR3 is CASSVGAGNTEVFF.

CDR3 coding DNA: TGTGCCAGCAGTTCCGCCACACTAGCCAAAAACATTCAGTACTTC. Translated: CASSSATLAKNIQYF. The chain employs TRBV27 and TRBJ2-4, with no clear D. Germline CDR1 is MNHEY and CDR2 is SMNVEV (reference sequence). Trimming stripped 4 bases from V and 0 bases from J, with 10 bases between. CDR3 size: 15 residues.

The chain recombines TRBV7-3 with TRBJ2-5; D tentatively reads TRBD1 or TRBD2 (6 bases each). Trimming left V 5 bases short and J 5 bases short, with 12 bases between. This CDR3 is 13 amino acids long. Germline CDR1 reads SGHTA; CDR2 reads FQGTGA. In nucleotides, the CDR3 is TGTGCCAGCAGCATAGGAGGGGGGGAGACCCAGTACTTC. This encodes CASSIGGGETQYF.

The V and J genes are TRBV20-1 and TRBJ2-4; 8 bases fit TRBD2. J gave up 4 bases and V 6 bases, and 8 bases lay outside the gene matches. CDR1 and CDR2 from the germline V gene are DFQATT and SNEGSKA (reference sequence). This CDR3 is built from 14 residues. This CDR3 is CSAEAGDGKNIQYF. In nucleotides, the CDR3 is TGCAGTGCCGAAGCGGGGGATGGAAAAAACATTCAGTACTTC.

As DNA, the CDR3 is TGCAGTGCAGCGACGGGGGGGGACTATGGCTACACCTTC. Translated: CSAATGGDYGYTF. The chain links TRBV20-1 to TRBJ1-2; a weak D match, TRBD1 (5 bases). Germline V gives CDR1 DFQATT, CDR2 SNEGSKA (reference sequence). V was clipped by 6 bases and J by 3 bases, with 14 bases between them. This CDR3 has 13 residues.

DNA of the CDR3: TGTGCCAGTAAGGGGGAGGAGTACAATGAGCAGTTCTTC. It encodes CASKGEEYNEQFF. The chain is built from TRBV2 and TRBJ2-1; perhaps D is TRBD1 or TRBD2 (6 bases each). The germline V gene encodes CDR1 SNHLY and CDR2 FYNNEI. The CDR3 covers 13 residues. Between the trimmed V and J ends, which lost 9 bases and 4 bases, there was a span of 13 bases.

The chain links TRBV14 to TRBJ2-1; TRBD2 matches 8 bases. The CDR3 consists of 14 residues. V lost 0 bases to trimming and J lost 15 bases; unmatched junction nucleotides: 10. CDR1 is SGHDN, CDR2 FVKESK, per germline. Here the CDR3 reads CASSQEGAGGRRFF. The CDR3 DNA reads as TGTGCCAGCAGCCAAGAGGGGGCGGGAGGCCGACGGTTCTTC.

The chain carries TRBV21-1 and TRBJ2-3. TRBV21-1 is designated a pseudogene. There are 15 residues in the CDR3. CDR3 coding DNA: TGTGCCAGCCCTAAGCGCGGGAAGCCCACAGATACGCAGTATTTT. Translation gives CASPKRGKPTDTQYF.

The chain links TRBV13 to TRBJ1-5; 8 nucleotides line up with TRBD1. The CDR3 is made up of 13 amino acids. Germline CDR1 and CDR2: PRHDT and FYEKMQ (reference sequence). V was clipped by 5 bases and J by 6 bases; unmatched bases: 3. CDR3: CASSVRGRQPQHF. The DNA of the CDR3 is TGTGCCAGCAGCGTCAGGGGGCGTCAGCCCCAGCATTTT.

This clonotype has only a few counts. The chain links TRBV5-1 to TRBJ2-1, with 7 bases identical to TRBD1. Trimming cost V 4 bases and J 7 bases; bases outside gene matches: 8. The CDR3 sequence is 14 residues long. Germline V CDR1 and CDR2: SGHRS, YFSETQ. DNA of the CDR3: TGCGCCAGCAGCGCCGGGACAGCAAGGAATGAGCAGTTCTTC. As protein: CASSAGTARNEQFF.

The rearrangement links TRBV29-1 to TRBJ2-3; 11 bases line up with TRBD2. CDR1 is SQVTM and CDR2 is ANQGSEA in the germline V gene. The J segment lost 0 bases and the V segment lost 7 bases, leaving 12 bases of the junction unmatched. The CDR3 covers 17 residues. The CDR3 DNA reads as TGCAGCGGGAGGGTACTAGCGGGAGTCGGGAGCACAGATACGCAGTATTTT. Protein product: CSGRVLAGVGSTDTQYF.

The J gene is TRBJ1-5, the V gene TRBV30; TRBD1 might be the D (5 bases). With 3 bases removed from V and 6 bases from J, the gap between germline ends came to 12 bases. Germline-derived CDR1 and CDR2 are GTSNPN and SVGIG (reference sequence). This CDR3 has 13 amino acids. CDR3 amino acids: CAWRGDWGQPQHF. The CDR3 coding sequence is TGTGCCTGGAGGGGGGATTGGGGTCAGCCCCAGCATTTT.

J is TRBJ1-2 and V is TRBV6-6, with 11 bases that match TRBD1. V lost 5 bases, J lost 4 bases, and 6 bases stayed unmatched. Per germline, CDR1 MNHNY and CDR2 SVGAGI (reference sequence). CDR3 size: 15 residues. The CDR3 DNA follows: TGTGCCAGCAGTACGGACAGGGGGCGCATCTATGGCTACACCTTC. Translation gives CASSTDRGRIYGYTF.

The V gene is TRBV7-3, the J gene TRBJ1-2; D call uncertain. CDR1 is SGHTA and CDR2 is FQGTGA in the germline V gene. V was cut by 5 bases and J by 8 bases, with 15 bases left in between. The CDR3 is 13 amino acids. Written as DNA, the CDR3 is TGTGCCAGCAGCCCACCTGGGCTCCGAGGCTACACCTTC. Its translation is CASSPPGLRGYTF.

V usage is TRBV7-9 and J usage is TRBJ1-5; 7 positions match TRBD1. J was trimmed by 7 bases and V by 4 bases; bases with no gene match: 4. This CDR3 has 13 amino acids. CDR1 is SEHNR, CDR2 FQNEAQ, per germline (reference sequence). The CDR3 sequence: CASSSGQFQPQHF. The CDR3 nucleotides are TGTGCCAGCAGCTCGGGACAGTTCCAGCCCCAGCATTTT.

This rearrangement joins TRBV14 to TRBJ2-7; 12 positions match TRBD2. The germline V gene has CDR1 SGHDN and CDR2 FVKESK. The CDR3 is 15 amino acids. The V segment lost 6 bases and the J segment 1 base; nucleotides outside the gene matches: 4. The CDR3 DNA reads TGTGCCAGCAGAGGGGGACTAGCGGGTTCCTACGAGCAGTACTTC. Translating gives CASRGGLAGSYEQYF.

CDR3 sequence: CASSPQPRTTNLGEQYF. CDR3 DNA: TGTGCCAGCTCACCACAACCTAGGACCACTAATTTGGGCGAGCAGTACTTC. This chain links TRBV18 with TRBJ2-7; D is uncertain. V lost 1 base and J 6 bases, leaving 22 bases between the germline ends. Germline lookup yields CDR1 KGHSH and CDR2 LQKENI. The CDR3 sequence is 17 residues long.

The chain links TRBV28 to TRBJ1-2; possible D gene TRBD1, 5 bases. V was trimmed by 4 bases and J by 4 bases, leaving 16 bases between them. The CDR3 is 15 residues long. CDR1 and CDR2 from the germline V gene are MDHEN and SYDVKM. The CDR3 loop is CASSSPRRAPYGYTF. The CDR3, as DNA: TGTGCCAGCAGTTCCCCCCGCAGGGCCCCCTATGGCTACACCTTC.

This chain uses TRBV29-1 with TRBJ2-2, with D unresolved. This CDR3 is built from 13 residues. With 0 bases removed from V and 3 bases from J, the gap between germline ends came to 5 bases. Germline V gives CDR1 SQVTM, CDR2 ANQGSEA. The CDR3 DNA reads TGCAGCGTTGAAGATAACCACACCGGGGAGCTGTTTTTT. Its translation is CSVEDNHTGELFF.

This chain links TRBV25-1 with TRBJ2-2; 7 nucleotides line up with TRBD2. CDR3 length: 14 residues. Per germline, CDR1 MGHDK and CDR2 SYGVNS. Written as DNA, the CDR3 is TGTGCAGAGGGGCCCGGGACTAAGGTCGGGGAGCTGTTTTTT. This gives the protein CAEGPGTKVGELFF.

The chain combines TRBV6-1 with TRBJ2-1; 9 bases fit TRBD2. V trimming: 6 bases; J trimming: 7 bases; junction bases outside the gene matches: 13. The CDR3 spans 16 residues. The V gene's germline CDR1 is MNHNS and CDR2 SASEGT. The CDR3 sequence: CASSQHPSGGSNEQFF. The CDR3 region has the DNA TGTGCCAGCAGCCAACACCCCAGCGGGGGGAGTAATGAGCAGTTCTTC.